A selection of T cell receptor beta chains follows, all from one sample in a study of cytomegalovirus exposure and HLA in healthy donors. Clones were sequenced by immunoSEQ multiplex PCR, and TCRdb holds only the in-frame ones, with some missing. The repertoire holds approximately 210,000 clones, with nearly 80% as singletons. The material sequenced was PBMCs. Receptor source: a male donor in good health and CMV-seronegative. Each CDR3 is given with its conserved first and last residue.

v_call	cdr3_aa
TRBV28	CASSLTGAGSYNEQFF
TRBV27	CASSLSGWGGAGSNEKLFF
TRBV9	CASSVGEAYNEQFF
TRBV9	CASSDALRGADYGYTF
TRBV10-1	CASIPGTPQETQYF
TRBV30	CAWGTGTGELFF
TRBV5-6	CASSLGAGWNTQYF
TRBV13	CASSRLAGASDTQYF
TRBV5-1	CASSRDNQETQYF
TRBV10-3	CAISEPPGSQRNTIYF
TRBV5-4	CASSPEEGPNTQYF
TRBV5-1	CASSGTGGSYEQYF
TRBV27	CASSLVGLADPYNEQFF
TRBV27	CASNPLQYF
TRBV5-5	CASSLEGRGLIHPQETQYF
TRBV11-2	CATGRGSSYEQYF
TRBV7-9	CASSLGAHATQYF
TRBV9	CASSVGRTSGSTGELFF
TRBV25-1	CASSELAGGRQFF
TRBV6-5	CASSYFLPTGNTEAFF
TRBV2	CASTQHGLAGKYEQYF
TRBV5-6	CASSLSGTGYYEQYF
TRBV5-1	CASSRGQALNGNTIYF
TRBV27	CASSLIGTSGGFQETQYF
TRBV27	CASSHFTAASYNEQFF
TRBV18	CASSPAADPEAFF
TRBV28	CASSPTGGGTEAFF
TRBV2	CASSLRLAGGNEQYF
TRBV7-3	CASKGTDTDTQYF
TRBV19	CARYEPYSYEQYF
TRBV7-2	CASSPRQGLDTQYF
TRBV19	CASTPVGGLNNEQFF
TRBV9	CASSASGLAGGSAYEQYF
TRBV9	CASSVEGLAGYNEQFF
TRBV18	CASSPSEQDYEQYF
TRBV6-1	CACHSGIGNQPQHF
TRBV21-1	CASSKRKNYGYTF
TRBV30	CAWRFRDRGRNSPLHF
TRBV4-1	CASSQLMGREAHTRRQYF
TRBV9	CASSSTSGGLQETQYF
TRBV19	CASSMASGKANVLTF
TRBV28	CASSLNPTSAHTTDTQYF
TRBV7-2	CASSSSQGATQHF
TRBV19	CASKKREVEGELFF
TRBV7-2	CASSPVLGQGYEQYF
TRBV6-6	CATRSTNYGYTF
TRBV19	CASSSQRLAQETQYF